This record concerns one T cell receptor beta chain sequence. Germline trimming cut 6 bases from V and 7 bases from J; bases unmatched to any gene: 10. From germline, CDR1 is MNHEY and CDR2 SVGAGI. The CDR3 is 16 residues long. Treatment specified: treatment-naive control, cytoreductive nephrectomy. Controls included a handful of female and fewer than twelve male donors, resected 2011 to 2014. This sample is part of a study of radiation and T cells in renal cell carcinoma. Some clones are missing from TCRdb's copy, which holds only in-frame ones; the method was immunoSEQ multiplex PCR. The data hold 24,000 or so clones, with nearly 55% observed a single time.

Sequenced material: tumor tissue, taken from a patient whose treatment was nephrectomy without radiotherapy. The chain recombines TRBV6-5 with TRBJ1-6; 9 nucleotides agree with TRBD1. This sequence originates from a human donor with renal cell carcinoma. The DNA for the CDR3 is TGTGCCAGCAGCTACGACAGGGGGATCCCAAATTCACCCCTCCACTTT. Residues: CASSYDRGIPNSPLHF.